This TCR beta chain was observed in a study of blood T cell repertoires in COVID-19. On the study more broadly: Spain, Italy and the United States supplied samples that represented acute and convalescent COVID-19. T cells, B-cell-depleted T cells, or PBMCs supplied cDNA or gDNA.

V lost 2 bases and J 3 bases, leaving 26 bases between the germline ends. This CDR3 region has 19 residues. Germline CDR1 SGDLS, CDR2 YYNGEE. Using immunoSEQ multiplex PCR, the repertoire was profiled, and TCRdb retains in-frame clones only, with some absent. The sample holds about 230,000 clones, around 84% seen once. The sample was peripheral blood. The genes are TRBV9 and TRBJ1-1; D may be TRBD1 (5 bases). The receptor comes from a man aged 35-49 years with acute or convalescent COVID-19. The CDR3 sequence is CASSVSKSRRGLSDTEAFF. The CDR3 region has the DNA TGTGCCAGCAGCGTTTCAAAGTCCCGACGGGGACTATCGGACACTGAAGCTTTCTTT.